This passage covers 27 T cell receptor beta chains from one sample sequenced in a study of blood T cells in healthy people across ages. A J-beta primer mix and a sample-barcoded 5' primer were used in a second PCR of about 7 to 12 cycles. MiXCR, applied by TCRdb to the 5' RACE reads, yields one record per CDR3 protein. The sample gives over a million distinct CDR3 sequences, around 43% of which show up once; under 20% is in the top ten. Sequencing was carried out using blood. The receptors stem from a woman aged 55-70 years in good health.

The chain couples TRBV7-9 to TRBJ2-3; TRBD2 is a possible D gene (6 bases). The CDR3 is 15 residues long. The ends were cut back, 5 bases at V and 1 base at J, with 13 bases in the middle. CDR1 is SEHNR, CDR2 FQNEAQ, per germline (reference sequence). CDR3 DNA: TGTGCCAGCAGCCCCCGACCGGGGGGCACAGATACGCAGTATTTT. Translating it yields CASSPRPGGTDTQYF.

The gene calls are TRBV28 and TRBJ2-6, with no clear D. Germline CDR1 MDHEN, CDR2 SYDVKM. The CDR3 length is 10 residues. The CDR3 here is CGTGANVLTF. The CDR3, as DNA: TGTGGGACTGGGGCCAACGTCCTGACTTTC.

This clonotype was observed once. The chain has TRBV12-3 or TRBV12-4 and TRBJ2-1; TRBD2 agrees at 12 bases. The length of the CDR3 is 17 residues. The J segment lost 7 bases and the V segment lost 7 bases, leaving 14 bases of the junction unmatched. The CDR3 protein is CASTRGSSGRVGNEQFF. CDR3 in DNA: TGTGCCAGCACCCGGGGGTCTAGCGGGAGGGTTGGTAATGAGCAGTTCTTC.

A few counts support this clonotype. J is TRBJ1-2 and V is TRBV5-6; a weak D match, TRBD1 (5 bases). This CDR3 is built from 16 residues. Germline assignment: CDR1 SGHDT and CDR2 YYEEEE. Trimming removed 4 bases from V and 6 bases from J, with 22 bases in between. The CDR3 DNA reads as TGTGCCAGCAGCCAAGTTCCTTCGACAGTGGGGGATGGCTACACCTTC. Its protein product is CASSQVPSTVGDGYTF.

As for this clonotype: A much larger clone lies a single base off, so this may be a read error. This chain links TRBV29-1 with TRBJ1-2; D gene uncertain. Germline lookup yields CDR1 SQVTM and CDR2 ANQGSEA. Between the trimmed V and J ends, which lost 4 bases and 7 bases, there was a span of 7 bases. CDR3 size: 10 residues. The CDR3 loop reads CSVATRGYTF. CDR3 coding DNA: TGCAGCGTTGCTACCCGTGGCTACACCTTC.

There are a few counts of this clonotype. The gene calls are TRBV7-9 and TRBJ2-7, with D possibly being TRBD1 (5 bases). Germline CDR1 reads SEHNR; CDR2 reads FQNEAQ (reference sequence). Deletions cut 4 bases from V and 2 bases from J, with 9 bases between. CDR3 length: 13 amino acids. The CDR3 loop is CASSSSRAYEQYF. Written as DNA, the CDR3 is TGTGCCAGCAGCTCAAGCAGGGCCTACGAGCAGTACTTC.

This chain joins TRBV9 and TRBJ2-5; D unclear. CDR1 is SGDLS and CDR2 is YYNGEE in the germline V gene. V was cut by 0 bases and J by 5 bases, with 11 bases left in between. The CDR3 runs to 14 residues. This CDR3 reads CASSVGGSLETQYF. DNA of the CDR3: TGTGCCAGCAGCGTAGGTGGTAGCCTGGAGACCCAGTACTTC.

CDR3 region: CASCGGTQLYEQYF. The CDR3 DNA follows: TGTGCCAGTTGTGGGGGGACACAACTGTACGAGCAGTACTTC. This chain links TRBV28 with TRBJ2-7, with D perhaps being TRBD1 or TRBD2 (6 bases each). Trimming took off 9 bases at V and 4 bases at J, with 19 bases between the two ends. This CDR3 spans 14 amino acids. Germline V CDR1 and CDR2: MDHEN, SYDVKM.

A word on this clonotype: A much bigger clone sits one base away, suggesting this may be a read error. The V call is TRBV20-1, the J call TRBJ2-1, with TRBD2 identical over 13 bases. The J call is in doubt because the DNA end fits TRBJ2-7 better. CDR1 DFQATT and CDR2 SNEGSKA come from the germline V gene (reference sequence). The CDR3 totals 18 residues. The CDR3 reads CSARGWTSGRSSYNEQYF. CDR3 nucleotides: TGCAGTGCTAGAGGTTGGACTAGCGGGAGATCTTCCTACAATGAGCAGTACTTC.

The V and J genes are TRBV11-2 and TRBJ2-3; 7 positions match TRBD1. The germline V gene encodes CDR1 SGHAT and CDR2 FQNNGV. The CDR3 has 17 residues. Losses at the gene ends were 5 bases for V and 0 bases for J; bases not matched to a gene: 11. The CDR3 here is CASSLDHRGYSTDTQYF. CDR3 DNA: TGTGCCAGCAGCCTCGATCACAGGGGATATAGCACAGATACGCAGTATTTT.

The count of this clonotype is one. This sequence joins TRBV28 and TRBJ2-1; D might be TRBD2 (7 bases). The end of the DNA aligns better with TRBJ2-7, so the J call may be wrong. The V gene's germline CDR1 is MDHEN and CDR2 SYDVKM. The CDR3 consists of 15 residues. The CDR3 protein is CASTIGGGNYNEQYF. Written as DNA, the CDR3 is TGTGCCAGCACTATAGGGGGGGGCAACTACAATGAGCAGTACTTC.

The chain employs TRBV7-2 and TRBJ1-1; no clear D gene. Germline V gene lookup returns CDR1 SGHTA and CDR2 FQGNSA. This CDR3 contains 14 residues. V lost 5 bases to trimming and J lost 7 bases, with 17 bases between them. The CDR3 DNA reads as TGTGCCAGCAGCGCAGACCCACTCTTAAATGAAGCTTTCTTT. Translation: CASSADPLLNEAFF.

This sequence joins TRBV7-9 and TRBJ1-4; TRBD1 matches 8 bases. V dropped 0 bases and J dropped 7; count of bases not matched to a gene: 10. This CDR3 has 17 amino acids. Germline loops: CDR1 SEHNR, CDR2 FQNEAQ (reference sequence). This CDR3 is CASSLARGQGGREKLFF. For the CDR3, the DNA is TGTGCCAGCAGCTTAGCTAGAGGACAGGGAGGTCGTGAAAAACTGTTTTTT.

This chain uses TRBV5-1 with TRBJ2-5, with D possibly being TRBD2 (5 bases). The DNA end lines up better with TRBJ2-7; the J call may be wrong. CDR3 size: 14 residues. CDR1 is SGHRS and CDR2 is YFSETQ in the germline V gene. CDR3 sequence reads: CASRCERTPYEQYF. The DNA of the CDR3 is TGCGCCAGCAGGTGTGAGCGGACCCCCTACGAGCAGTACTTC.

V gene TRBV20-1 combines with J gene TRBJ2-5; 14 nucleotides line up with TRBD2. Germline V gene data show CDR1 as DFQATT and CDR2 as SNEGSKA (reference sequence). Germline trimming cut 4 bases from V and 5 bases from J; bases unmatched to any gene: 6. The CDR3 loop spans 15 amino acids. The CDR3: CSATVTSGRGETQYF. The CDR3 DNA sequence: TGCAGTGCTACCGTGACTAGCGGGAGGGGGGAGACCCAGTACTTC.

This clonotype occurred a few times. V is TRBV27 and J is TRBJ2-5; 9 bases fit TRBD2. Germline V gene lookup returns CDR1 MNHEY and CDR2 SMNVEV (reference sequence). CDR3 length: 18 residues. The trim removed 1 base at V and 3 bases at J, leaving 12 bases unmatched. CDR3 residues: CASSLFGYNRLAEETQYF. The CDR3 DNA follows: TGTGCCAGCAGTTTATTCGGCTATAATCGACTAGCGGAAGAGACCCAGTACTTC.

As concerns this clonotype: This sequence may be a read error, since a much larger clone differs from it by one base. The gene calls are TRBV29-1 and TRBJ2-7, with D tentatively TRBD1 (5 bases). V lost 5 bases to trimming and J lost 5 bases, with 13 bases between them. Germline V gene data show CDR1 as SQVTM and CDR2 as ANQGSEA. The CDR3 is 12 amino acids. The CDR3: CSVLQESDEQYF. The CDR3 DNA reads as TGCAGCGTTCTACAGGAGTCCGACGAGCAGTACTTC.

The chain links TRBV5-1 to TRBJ1-1; D remains ambiguous. This CDR3 contains 14 residues. CDR1 is SGHRS, CDR2 YFSETQ, per germline. V lost 4 bases and J 6 bases, leaving 16 bases between the germline ends. CDR3 DNA: TGCGCCAGCAGCCCGCCAGGTGAATCCGCTGAAGCTTTCTTT. The encoded protein is CASSPPGESAEAFF.

This clonotype was seen more than once but under ten times. V gene TRBV29-1 combines with J gene TRBJ2-5; 7 bases agree with TRBD2. CDR3 length equals 13 residues. CDR1 is SQVTM, CDR2 ANQGSEA, per germline. Trimming removed 7 bases from V and 1 base from J; junction bases left unmatched: 6. Written as DNA, the CDR3 is TGCAGCGCCCAACGACTAGCCCAAGAGACCCAGTACTTC. Translated: CSAQRLAQETQYF. The full variable domain, its missing parts supplied by reference TRBV29-1 and TRBJ2-5, is SAVISQKPSRDICQRGTSLTIQCQVDSQVTMMFWYRQQPGQSLTLIATANQGSEATYESGFVIDKFPISRPNLTFSTLTVSNMSPEDSSIYLCSAQRLAQETQYFGPGTRLLVL.

CDR3 coding DNA: TGCGCCAGCGCGACTAGCGGGAGTTTAGGCACAGATACGCAGTATTTT. The encoded protein is CASATSGSLGTDTQYF. The rearrangement links TRBV5-1 to TRBJ2-3; TRBD2 agrees at 12 bases. Germline trimming cut 7 bases from V and 1 base from J; bases unmatched to any gene: 7. Germline CDR1 SGHRS, CDR2 YFSETQ. CDR3 size: 16 residues. The full variable domain, its missing parts supplied by reference TRBV5-1 and TRBJ2-3, is KAGVTQTPRYLIKTRGQQVTLSCSPISGHRSVSWYQQTPGQGLQFLFEYFSETQRNKGNFPGRFSGRQFSNSRSEMNVSTLELGDSALYLCASATSGSLGTDTQYFGPGTRLTVL.

The sample holds a few counts of this clonotype. The chain uses TRBV6-5 and TRBJ2-5; TRBD2 aligns across 10 bases. This CDR3 spans 15 amino acids. With 1 base clipped from V and 4 bases from J, the junction kept 3 bases outside the gene matches. Germline V gene lookup returns CDR1 MNHEY and CDR2 SVGAGI. The CDR3 DNA reads as TGTGCCAGCAGTTACTTAAAGCGGGAGGGAGAGACCCAGTACTTC. This sequence encodes CASSYLKREGETQYF.

The CDR3 DNA sequence: TGTGCCAGCAGCCGACAGGGTGGGGTGACTGAAGCTTTCTTT. This encodes CASSRQGGVTEAFF. The chain uses TRBV14 and TRBJ1-1; 7 bases agree with TRBD1. Germline V gives CDR1 SGHDN, CDR2 FVKESK. The J segment lost 5 bases and the V segment lost 4 bases, leaving 7 bases of the junction unmatched. This CDR3 is 14 amino acids long.

This clonotype was seen more than once but under ten times. A much bigger clone sits one base away, suggesting this may be a read error. This chain links TRBV6-1 with TRBJ2-7; D is possibly TRBD2 (6 bases). The CDR3 contains 15 residues. CDR1 and CDR2 from the germline V gene are MNHNS and SASEGT. The V gene lost 5 bases and the J gene lost 0 bases, with 14 bases spanning the gap. CDR3 nucleotide sequence: TGTGCCAGCAGTACTGCGGCGGGGACCTCCTACGAGCAGTACTTC. Encoded protein: CASSTAAGTSYEQYF.

This clonotype came up a few times. This chain links TRBV12-3 or TRBV12-4 with TRBJ1-3; D call uncertain. V dropped 2 bases and J dropped 4 bases, with 3 bases sitting between them. The CDR3 covers 12 residues. The CDR3 spells CASSLWGNTIYF. CDR3 in DNA: TGTGCCAGCAGTTTATGGGGAAACACCATATATTTT.

Ten or more counts support this clonotype. The V gene is TRBV29-1, the J gene TRBJ2-1; TRBD2 matches 9 bases. Germline CDR1 SQVTM, CDR2 ANQGSEA. J lost 9 bases, V lost 5 bases, and 8 bases had no gene match. The CDR3 contains 13 residues. CDR3 sequence (DNA): TGCAGCGTTCTTAGCGGGGGTGGGGGTGAGCAGTTCTTC. This gives the protein CSVLSGGGGEQFF.

The V and J genes are TRBV20-1 and TRBJ2-7; 12 bases are shared with TRBD2. CDR3 length: 15 residues. In germline, CDR1 is DFQATT, CDR2 SNEGSKA (reference sequence). V was pared by 3 bases and J by 5 bases, with 8 bases of the junction left unmatched. CDR3 amino acids: CSASGLAGSRDEQYF. CDR3 nucleotide sequence: TGCAGTGCTAGTGGACTAGCGGGAAGTCGCGACGAGCAGTACTTC.

This clonotype was seen a handful of times. V gene TRBV29-1 combines with J gene TRBJ1-2; 7 nucleotides align to TRBD1. There are 11 residues in the CDR3. Germline V gene lookup returns CDR1 SQVTM and CDR2 ANQGSEA. J gave up 8 bases and V 7 bases, and 7 bases lay outside the gene matches. The DNA of the CDR3 is TGCAGCGAGACCAGGGGGGACGGCTACACCTTC. It encodes CSETRGDGYTF.